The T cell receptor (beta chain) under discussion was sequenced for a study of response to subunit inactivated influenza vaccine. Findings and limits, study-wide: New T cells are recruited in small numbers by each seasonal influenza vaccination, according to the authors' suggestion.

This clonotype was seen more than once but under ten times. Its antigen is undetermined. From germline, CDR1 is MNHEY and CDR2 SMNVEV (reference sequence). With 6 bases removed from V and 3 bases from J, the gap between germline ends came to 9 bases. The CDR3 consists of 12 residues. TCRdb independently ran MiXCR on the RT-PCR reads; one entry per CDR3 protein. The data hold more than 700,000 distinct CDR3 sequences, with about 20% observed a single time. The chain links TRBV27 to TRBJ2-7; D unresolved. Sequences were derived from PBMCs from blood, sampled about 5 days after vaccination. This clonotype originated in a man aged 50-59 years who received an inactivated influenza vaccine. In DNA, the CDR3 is TGTGCCAGCAGGGCAAGGAACTACGAGCAGTACTTC. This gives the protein CASRARNYEQYF.